This T cell receptor (beta chain) was observed in a study of shared clonotypes between healthy human individuals. Study results and limitations: Researchers found naive subsets generally carried larger estimated richness than memory subsets.

Some 32,000 T cell genomes, or roughly 200 ng DNA, went into the sorted-subset replicate PCRs. TCRdb's copy holds only in-frame clones and misses some; the assay was immunoSEQ multiplex PCR. The sample includes over a million clones, around 78% of them seen just once. The V end lost 3 bases, the J end lost 0 bases, and 11 bases lay between the germline ends. CDR1 is LNHDA and CDR2 is SQIVND in the germline V gene (reference sequence). The CDR3 consists of 16 residues. Details on this clone: Its target is unknown.

The clonotype originates from a man younger than 35 in good health. Some clones in this sample may be carry-over from other donors' samples. The rearrangement uses TRBV19 and TRBJ1-4; D not certain. The sequencing input was memory CD4+ T cells from PBMCs. The subset was: CD45RA-negative fraction. The CDR3 coding sequence is TGTGCCAGTAGTATTCTGGGGATTACAACTAATGAAAAACTGTTTTTT. Translated, it gives CASSILGITTNEKLFF. Variable domain in full (rest from reference TRBV19 and TRBJ1-4): DGGITQSPKYLFRKEGQNVTLSCEQNLNHDAMYWYRQDPGQGLRLIYYSQIVNDFQKGDIAEGYSVSREKKESFPLTVTSAQKNPTAFYLCASSILGITTNEKLFFGSGTQLSVL.